The T cell receptor beta chain described here comes from a study of patients and donors after allogeneic stem cell transplantation. One entry per CDR3 protein results from TCRdb running MiXCR on the RT-PCR reads. The repertoire has about 90,000 distinct CDR3 sequences, 40% to 60% of them found once; the top ten carry about 64%. This CDR3 contains 15 residues. The germline CDR1 and CDR2 sequences are ENHRY and SYGVKD. Trimming removed 8 bases at V and 3 bases at J, with 19 bases between. This clonotype was seen a few times. The chain combines TRBV10-3 with TRBJ1-1, with D maybe TRBD1 (6 bases). The TCR comes from a human donor who was either an allogeneic HSCT recipient or a stem cell or donor lymphocyte infusion donor (not recorded which). It is not recorded whose cells these are; they may come from a transplant donor. The sample taken for sequencing was blood, either unsorted or a sorted T cell fraction (not recorded which). CDR3 nucleotides: TGTGCCATCCGAGTCCCGGGGGCGCGGGACACTGAAGCTTTCTTT. This codes for CAIRVPGARDTEAFF.